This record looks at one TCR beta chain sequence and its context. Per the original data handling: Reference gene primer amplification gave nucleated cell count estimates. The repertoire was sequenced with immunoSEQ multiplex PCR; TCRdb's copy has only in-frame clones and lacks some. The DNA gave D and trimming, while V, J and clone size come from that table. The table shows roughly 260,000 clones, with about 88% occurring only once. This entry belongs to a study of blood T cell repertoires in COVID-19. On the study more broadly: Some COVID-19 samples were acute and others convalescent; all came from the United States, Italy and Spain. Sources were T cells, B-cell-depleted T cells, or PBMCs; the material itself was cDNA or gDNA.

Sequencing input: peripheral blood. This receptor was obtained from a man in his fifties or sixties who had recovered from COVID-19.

This chain's CDR3 is CASSLAQGTGEQYF. CDR3 in DNA: TGCGCCAGCAGCTTGGCACAGGGGACGGGAGAGCAGTACTTC. This chain connects TRBV5-1 to TRBJ2-7; 7 nucleotides match TRBD1. V lost 0 bases, J lost 7 bases, and 7 bases stayed unmatched. This CDR3 has 14 residues. CDR1 is SGHRS, CDR2 YFSETQ, per germline.